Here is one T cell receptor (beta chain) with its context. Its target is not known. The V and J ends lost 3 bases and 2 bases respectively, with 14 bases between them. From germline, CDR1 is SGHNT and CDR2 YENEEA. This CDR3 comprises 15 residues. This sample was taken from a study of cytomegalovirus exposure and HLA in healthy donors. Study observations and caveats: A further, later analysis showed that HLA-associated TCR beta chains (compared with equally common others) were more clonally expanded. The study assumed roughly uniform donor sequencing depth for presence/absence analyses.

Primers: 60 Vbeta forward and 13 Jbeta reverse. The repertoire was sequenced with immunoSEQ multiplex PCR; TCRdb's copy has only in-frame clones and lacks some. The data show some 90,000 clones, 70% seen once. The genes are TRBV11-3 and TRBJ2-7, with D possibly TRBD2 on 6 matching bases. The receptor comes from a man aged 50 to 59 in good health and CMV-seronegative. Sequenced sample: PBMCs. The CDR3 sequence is CASSLYGTPTYEQYF. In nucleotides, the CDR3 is TGTGCCAGCAGCTTGTATGGGACTCCAACCTACGAGCAGTACTTC.